This T cell receptor beta chain was recovered during a study of early T cells in non-severe SARS-CoV-2 infection. TCRdb reprocessed the 5' RACE reads via MiXCR and lists one record per CDR3 protein. This table has more than 50,000 distinct CDR3 sequences, around 13% appearing once. The receptor comes from an adult who was a healthcare worker with PCR-confirmed SARS-CoV-2 infection or an uninfected control (not recorded which). Sequencing was performed on whole blood.

The CDR3 DNA is TGCAGCGTGGGGGCCGGGCGAACTGAAGCTTTCTTT. It specifies CSVGAGRTEAFF. The chain employs TRBV29-1 and TRBJ1-1; D is perhaps TRBD1 (6 bases). CDR3 length: 12 residues. Germline-derived CDR1 and CDR2 are SQVTM and ANQGSEA. The ends were cut back, 6 bases at V and 5 bases at J, with 13 bases in the middle.